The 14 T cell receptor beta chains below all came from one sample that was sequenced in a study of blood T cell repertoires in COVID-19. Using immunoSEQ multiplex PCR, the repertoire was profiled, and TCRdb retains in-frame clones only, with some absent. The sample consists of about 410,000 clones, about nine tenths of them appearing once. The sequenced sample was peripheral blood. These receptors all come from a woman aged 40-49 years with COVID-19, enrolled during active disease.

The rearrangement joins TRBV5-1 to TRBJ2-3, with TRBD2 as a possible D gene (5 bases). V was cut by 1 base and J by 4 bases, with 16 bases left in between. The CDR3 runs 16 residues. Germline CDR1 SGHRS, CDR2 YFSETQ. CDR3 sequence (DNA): TGCGCCAGCAGCTTGAAAGCGGACGGGAATGCAGATACGCAGTATTTT. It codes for CASSLKADGNADTQYF.

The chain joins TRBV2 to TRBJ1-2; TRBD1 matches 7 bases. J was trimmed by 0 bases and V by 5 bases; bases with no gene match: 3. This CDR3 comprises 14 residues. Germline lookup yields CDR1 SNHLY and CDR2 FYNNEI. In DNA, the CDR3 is TGTGCCAGCAGTCCGACAGGGACTAACTATGGCTACACCTTC. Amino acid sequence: CASSPTGTNYGYTF.

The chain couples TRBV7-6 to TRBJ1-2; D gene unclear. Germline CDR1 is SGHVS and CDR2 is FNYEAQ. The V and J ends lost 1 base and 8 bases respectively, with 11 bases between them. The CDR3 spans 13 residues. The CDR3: CASSLGEGSGYTF. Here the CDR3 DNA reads TGTGCCAGCAGCTTAGGGGAGGGTTCAGGCTACACCTTC.

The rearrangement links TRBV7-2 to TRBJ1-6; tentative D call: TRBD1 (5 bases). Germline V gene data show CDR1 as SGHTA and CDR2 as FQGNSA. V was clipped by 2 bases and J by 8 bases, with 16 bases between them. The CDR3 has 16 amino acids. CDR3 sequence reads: CASSLWSGATYSPLHF. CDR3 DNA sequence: TGTGCCAGCAGCTTATGGAGCGGGGCCACCTATTCACCCCTCCACTTT.

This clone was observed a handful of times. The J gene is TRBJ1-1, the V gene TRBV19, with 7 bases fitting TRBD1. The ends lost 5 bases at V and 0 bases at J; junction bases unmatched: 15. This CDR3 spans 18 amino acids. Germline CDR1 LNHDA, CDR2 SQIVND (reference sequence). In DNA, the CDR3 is TGTGCCAGTAGTTCTTTCCGGGACAGCGTTAGTATGAACACTGAAGCTTTCTTT. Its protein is CASSSFRDSVSMNTEAFF.

This chain's CDR3 is CASSLRRQSGQFF. The DNA for the CDR3 is TGTGCCAGCAGCTTAAGGCGACAGTCCGGGCAGTTCTTC. This chain connects TRBV7-2 to TRBJ2-1; a weak D match, TRBD1 (5 bases). Germline CDR1 is SGHTA and CDR2 is FQGNSA. The V end was cut by 2 bases, the J end by 12 bases, with 14 bases between. The CDR3 totals 13 residues.

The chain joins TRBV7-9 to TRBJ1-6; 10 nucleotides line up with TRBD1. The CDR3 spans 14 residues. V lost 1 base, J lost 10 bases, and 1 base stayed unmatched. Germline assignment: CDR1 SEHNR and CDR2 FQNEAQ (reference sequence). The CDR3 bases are TGTGCCAGCAGCTTAGAGACAGGGGGCTCACCCCTCCACTTT. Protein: CASSLETGGSPLHF.

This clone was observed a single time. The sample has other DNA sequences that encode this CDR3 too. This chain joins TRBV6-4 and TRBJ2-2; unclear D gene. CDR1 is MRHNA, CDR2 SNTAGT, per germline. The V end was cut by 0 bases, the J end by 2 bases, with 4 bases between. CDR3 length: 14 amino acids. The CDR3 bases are TGTGCCAGCAGTGACTCGACAAACACCGGGGAGCTGTTTTTT. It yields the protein CASSDSTNTGELFF.

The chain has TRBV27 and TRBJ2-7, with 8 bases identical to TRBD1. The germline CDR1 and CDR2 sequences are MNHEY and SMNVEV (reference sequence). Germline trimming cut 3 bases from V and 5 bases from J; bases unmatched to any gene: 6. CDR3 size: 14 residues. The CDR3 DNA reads TGTGCCAGCAGTTTGGACAGGGTGGTGGACGAGCAGTACTTC. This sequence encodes CASSLDRVVDEQYF.

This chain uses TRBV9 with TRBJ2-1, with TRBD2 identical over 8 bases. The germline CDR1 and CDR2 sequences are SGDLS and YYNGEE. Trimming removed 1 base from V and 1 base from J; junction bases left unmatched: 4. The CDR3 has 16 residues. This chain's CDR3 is CASSVPGGPSYNEQFF. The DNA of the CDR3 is TGTGCCAGCAGCGTACCGGGGGGGCCGTCCTACAATGAGCAGTTCTTC. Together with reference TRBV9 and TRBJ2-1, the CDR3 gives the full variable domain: DSGVTQTPKHLITATGQRVTLRCSPRSGDLSVYWYQQSLDQGLQFLIQYYNGEERAKGNILERFSAQQFPDLHSELNLSSLELGDSALYFCASSVPGGPSYNEQFFGPGTRLTVL.

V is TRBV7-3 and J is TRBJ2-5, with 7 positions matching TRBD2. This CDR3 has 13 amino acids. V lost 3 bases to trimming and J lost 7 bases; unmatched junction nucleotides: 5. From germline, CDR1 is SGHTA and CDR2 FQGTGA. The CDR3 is CASSFTVAGTQYF. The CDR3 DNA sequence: TGTGCCAGCAGCTTCACAGTAGCGGGGACCCAGTACTTC. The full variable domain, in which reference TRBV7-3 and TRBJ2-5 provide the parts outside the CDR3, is GAGVSQTPSNKVTEKGKYVELRCDPISGHTALYWYRQSLGQGPEFLIYFQGTGAADDSGLPNDRFFAVRPEGSVSTLKIQRTERGDSAVYLCASSFTVAGTQYFGPGTRLLVL.

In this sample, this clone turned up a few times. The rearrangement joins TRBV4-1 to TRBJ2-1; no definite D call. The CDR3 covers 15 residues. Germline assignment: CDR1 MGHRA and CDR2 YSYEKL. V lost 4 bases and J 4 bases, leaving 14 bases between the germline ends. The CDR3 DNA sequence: TGCGCCAGCAGCCGAGGAATCTCGGCATACAATGAGCAGTTCTTC. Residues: CASSRGISAYNEQFF.

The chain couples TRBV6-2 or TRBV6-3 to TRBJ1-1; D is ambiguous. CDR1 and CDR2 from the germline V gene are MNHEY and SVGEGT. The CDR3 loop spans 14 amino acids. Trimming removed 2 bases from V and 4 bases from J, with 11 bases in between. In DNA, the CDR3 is TGTGCCAGCAGTTACCCCTCGAGGGTCACTGAAGCTTTCTTT. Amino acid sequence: CASSYPSRVTEAFF.

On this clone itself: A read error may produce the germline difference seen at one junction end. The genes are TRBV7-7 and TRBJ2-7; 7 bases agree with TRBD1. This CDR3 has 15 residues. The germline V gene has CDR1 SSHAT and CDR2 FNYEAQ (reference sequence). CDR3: CASSLGTDRNYEQYF. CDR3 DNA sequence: TGTGCTAGCAGCTTAGGGACAGACAGGAACTACGAGCAGTACTTC.